This TCR beta chain was profiled in a study of tumor and adjacent non-tumor tissue in lung cancer. TCRbeta libraries were built with three rounds of nested PCR, modified from ARM-PCR. MiXCR, run by TCRdb on the multiplex PCR reads, gives a single entry per CDR3 protein. The sample holds over 100,000 distinct CDR3 sequences; 62% are singletons and the top ten take around 17%. This clonotype was seen repeatedly, ten times or more. Its antigen is as yet unknown. Points from the study as a whole: Significantly higher TCR diversity was found in tumor than normal lung.

RNA was extracted from bulk tissue without any cell sorting. This non-tumor lung sample came from over 3 cm beyond the tumor edge. The germline gives CDR1 SGHVS, CDR2 FQNEAQ. Trimming cost V 5 bases and J 0 bases; bases outside gene matches: 6. The CDR3 totals 16 residues. The clonotype originates from a man in his 60s with non-small cell lung cancer. The sequenced material came from distant non-tumor lung tissue. The chain is built from TRBV7-8 and TRBJ2-5; 10 bases line up with TRBD2. CDR3 amino acids: CASSPSGGVYQETQYF. DNA for the CDR3: TGTGCCAGCAGCCCTAGCGGGGGTGTGTACCAAGAGACCCAGTACTTC.